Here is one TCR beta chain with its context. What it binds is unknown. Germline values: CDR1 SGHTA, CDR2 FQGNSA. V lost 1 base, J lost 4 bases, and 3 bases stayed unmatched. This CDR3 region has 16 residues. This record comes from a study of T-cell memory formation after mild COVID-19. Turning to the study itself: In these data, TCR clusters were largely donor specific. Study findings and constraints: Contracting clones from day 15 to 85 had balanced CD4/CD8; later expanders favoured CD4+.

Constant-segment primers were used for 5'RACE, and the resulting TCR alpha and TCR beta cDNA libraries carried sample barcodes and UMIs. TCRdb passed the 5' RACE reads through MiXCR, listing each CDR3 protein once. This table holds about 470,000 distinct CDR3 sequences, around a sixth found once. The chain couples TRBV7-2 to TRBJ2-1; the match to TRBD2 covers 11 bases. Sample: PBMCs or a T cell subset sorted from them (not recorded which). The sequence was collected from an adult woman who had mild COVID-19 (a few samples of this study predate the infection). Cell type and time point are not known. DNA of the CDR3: TGTGCCAGCAGCTTAGTTTCTAGCGGGGGGTACAATGAGCAGTTCTTC. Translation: CASSLVSSGGYNEQFF.